This T cell receptor beta chain comes out of a study of shared T cell receptors in the human thymus (dated by TCRdb to 2020 to 2023). As for the study more broadly: The study examined how self-reactive, shared T-cell receptor alpha chains are generated in the human thymus.

Notes on this clone: What this receptor recognizes is not known. Per-base quality was not reported, and no clone a single base away is much larger than it.

Library preparation employed the immunoSEQ multiplex PCR assay. The table comes from immuneACCESS by way of TCRdb, which keeps in-frame sequences with V and J called. Part of the clones is missing from these tables; in studies checked, under half for an unresolved V gene and the rest for unknown reasons. The sample has over 650,000 clones on record, more than 75% of them singletons. Over 0.008% of the sample is in the top ten clones. The sample was also linked to a second study, of human thymus T cells. As that second paper reports: Immunologically healthy infants undergoing open corrective cardiac surgery for congenital heart defects in Finland were used as donors. The thymus tissue came from surgical resects taken out during corrective cardiac surgery. Both the thymic and the peripheral blood repertoires appeared to show biased V and J gene segment usage. Highly overlapping thymic TCR repertoires among unrelated individuals were reported in the related research. The study used under ten infant thymus samples plus four related peripheral blood samples to characterize TCR alpha and beta repertoires. The cohort included six male and a couple of female infants, with donor ages spanning 7 to 244 days. Thymocytes were mechanically released from the tissue and were stored as pellets of about 9.5-33 million cells at -70 degrees C. A QIAsymphony instrument was used to extract genomic DNA from the frozen cell pellets. The immunoSEQ multiplex PCR assay was used to amplify the TCRB and TCRAD loci from a standardized quantity of quality-controlled genomic DNA. The amplicons covered the V(D)J region and were long enough to include the CDR3 and to identify the V and J genes. Through the commercial immunoSEQ service, the amplicons were sequenced on an Illumina platform. Primer bias and sequencing errors were corrected as previously described, and TCRAD and TCRB were defined on the basis of the IMGT database. Analysis of the repertoires was done with immunoSEQ Analyzer 3.0 and VDJTools and included basic statistics, V/J segment usage, diversity estimates, rarefaction and pairwise overlap. Diversity was estimated with Chao1, ChaoE, Efron-Thisted, Shannon and inverse Simpson indices, and also on datasets down-sampled to the smallest sample. Repertoire overlap was determined by strict matching of CDR3 nucleotide sequence, V gene and J gene, and Jaccard-based multidimensional scaling clustering was applied. On average, thymus samples yielded about 810,000 unique TCRB clonotypes, whereas blood samples yielded about 80,000.

The origin of this receptor is a boy younger than two with a congenital heart defect. Donor details come from another sample of the same person, matched by shared clones. The material sequenced was thymocytes.

In nucleotide form, the sequence is TGTGCCAGCAGTTACTCCGCGACAGCCCGGAACACTGAAGCTTTCTTT. It is translated as CASSYSATARNTEAFF. The rearranged segments are TRBV6-6 and TRBJ1-1; TRBD1 is perhaps the D gene, given 5 matching bases. As encoded in the germline V gene (reference sequence), CDR1 is MNHNY while CDR2 is SVGAGI. Counted from cysteine to phenylalanine, this CDR3 has 16 amino acids. Just CDR3 DNA is preserved here, 48 bases in frame from base 1. A distance of 12 bases separates the germline ends of V and J, which lose 0 bases and 1 base respectively.